The 10 T cell receptor beta chains reported below all come from one sample, sequenced in a study of monozygotic twins with inflammatory bowel disease (dated by TCRdb to the late 2010s). Receptor libraries were prepared by 5' RACE. The sequencer listed for this sample is Illumina HiSeq 2500. One entry per CDR3 protein sequence results from the TCRdb reprocessing of the reads, with DNA left out. For this sample, the table gives about 150,000 distinct CDR3 sequences. Around 1.3% of the sample comes from the top ten. The specimen sequenced was blood. All receptors derive from a human donor with ulcerative colitis or Crohn's disease, or a healthy co-twin of an affected twin (not recorded which).

The J gene is TRBJ1-6, the V gene TRBV4-3. Looked up from germline, CDR1 is LGHNA and CDR2 is YSLEER. The CDR3 is 16 residues long. CDR3 in amino acids: CASSQDQPRGNSPLHF.

The rearrangement uses TRBV27 and TRBJ2-1; the D gene TCRdb calls, TRBD1, cannot be checked with no DNA. The germline gives CDR1 MNHEY, CDR2 SMNVEV (reference sequence). The CDR3 sequence is 17 residues long. The CDR3 spells CASSWGRQKYTYNEQFF.

This chain joins TRBV28 and TRBJ1-1. Per the germline V gene, CDR1 is MDHEN and CDR2 is SYDVKM. The CDR3 length is 12 residues. CDR3: CASSFLHTEAFF.

The J gene is TRBJ2-3, the V gene TRBV20-1; TCRdb picks TRBD1, but there is no DNA to check that call. The CDR3 length is 12 residues. Germline CDR1 and CDR2: DFQATT and SNEGSKA (reference sequence). The CDR3 is CSAKGGKDTQYF.

This chain uses TRBV20-1 with TRBJ2-1; TCRdb calls TRBD1, which cannot be checked without DNA. This CDR3 contains 13 residues. Per germline, CDR1 DFQATT and CDR2 SNEGSKA (reference sequence). CDR3 amino acids: CSARVGARNEQFF.

This CDR3 is CSVARTGVLRDEQFF. V is TRBV29-1 and J is TRBJ2-1; the D call from TCRdb, TRBD1, cannot be confirmed without DNA. Germline CDR1 and CDR2: SQVTM and ANQGSEA. The CDR3 sequence is 15 residues long.

The chain employs TRBV12-3 or TRBV12-4 and TRBJ2-7; as DNA is missing, the TRBD1 call by TCRdb cannot be tested. This CDR3 region has 14 residues. CDR3 sequence reads: CASKGQAETYEQYF.

The V gene is TRBV10-3, the J gene TRBJ2-5; TCRdb's D gene call, TRBD2, goes unchecked for lack of DNA. This CDR3 contains 14 residues. The germline V gene encodes CDR1 ENHRY and CDR2 SYGVKD. CDR3 loop: CAISERAGGETQYF.

The gene calls are TRBV18 and TRBJ2-7; TCRdb reports TRBD1, a call that lacks DNA to check it against. CDR3 size: 14 residues. CDR1 is KGHSH, CDR2 LQKENI, per germline. This CDR3 is CASSTDRRPYEQYF.

The chain carries TRBV3-1 and TRBJ1-2; the TRBD1 assignment by TCRdb is unverifiable without DNA. The CDR3 runs to 13 residues. Looked up from germline, CDR1 is LGHDT and CDR2 is YNNKEL (reference sequence). CDR3 loop: CASSPTGDSGYTF.